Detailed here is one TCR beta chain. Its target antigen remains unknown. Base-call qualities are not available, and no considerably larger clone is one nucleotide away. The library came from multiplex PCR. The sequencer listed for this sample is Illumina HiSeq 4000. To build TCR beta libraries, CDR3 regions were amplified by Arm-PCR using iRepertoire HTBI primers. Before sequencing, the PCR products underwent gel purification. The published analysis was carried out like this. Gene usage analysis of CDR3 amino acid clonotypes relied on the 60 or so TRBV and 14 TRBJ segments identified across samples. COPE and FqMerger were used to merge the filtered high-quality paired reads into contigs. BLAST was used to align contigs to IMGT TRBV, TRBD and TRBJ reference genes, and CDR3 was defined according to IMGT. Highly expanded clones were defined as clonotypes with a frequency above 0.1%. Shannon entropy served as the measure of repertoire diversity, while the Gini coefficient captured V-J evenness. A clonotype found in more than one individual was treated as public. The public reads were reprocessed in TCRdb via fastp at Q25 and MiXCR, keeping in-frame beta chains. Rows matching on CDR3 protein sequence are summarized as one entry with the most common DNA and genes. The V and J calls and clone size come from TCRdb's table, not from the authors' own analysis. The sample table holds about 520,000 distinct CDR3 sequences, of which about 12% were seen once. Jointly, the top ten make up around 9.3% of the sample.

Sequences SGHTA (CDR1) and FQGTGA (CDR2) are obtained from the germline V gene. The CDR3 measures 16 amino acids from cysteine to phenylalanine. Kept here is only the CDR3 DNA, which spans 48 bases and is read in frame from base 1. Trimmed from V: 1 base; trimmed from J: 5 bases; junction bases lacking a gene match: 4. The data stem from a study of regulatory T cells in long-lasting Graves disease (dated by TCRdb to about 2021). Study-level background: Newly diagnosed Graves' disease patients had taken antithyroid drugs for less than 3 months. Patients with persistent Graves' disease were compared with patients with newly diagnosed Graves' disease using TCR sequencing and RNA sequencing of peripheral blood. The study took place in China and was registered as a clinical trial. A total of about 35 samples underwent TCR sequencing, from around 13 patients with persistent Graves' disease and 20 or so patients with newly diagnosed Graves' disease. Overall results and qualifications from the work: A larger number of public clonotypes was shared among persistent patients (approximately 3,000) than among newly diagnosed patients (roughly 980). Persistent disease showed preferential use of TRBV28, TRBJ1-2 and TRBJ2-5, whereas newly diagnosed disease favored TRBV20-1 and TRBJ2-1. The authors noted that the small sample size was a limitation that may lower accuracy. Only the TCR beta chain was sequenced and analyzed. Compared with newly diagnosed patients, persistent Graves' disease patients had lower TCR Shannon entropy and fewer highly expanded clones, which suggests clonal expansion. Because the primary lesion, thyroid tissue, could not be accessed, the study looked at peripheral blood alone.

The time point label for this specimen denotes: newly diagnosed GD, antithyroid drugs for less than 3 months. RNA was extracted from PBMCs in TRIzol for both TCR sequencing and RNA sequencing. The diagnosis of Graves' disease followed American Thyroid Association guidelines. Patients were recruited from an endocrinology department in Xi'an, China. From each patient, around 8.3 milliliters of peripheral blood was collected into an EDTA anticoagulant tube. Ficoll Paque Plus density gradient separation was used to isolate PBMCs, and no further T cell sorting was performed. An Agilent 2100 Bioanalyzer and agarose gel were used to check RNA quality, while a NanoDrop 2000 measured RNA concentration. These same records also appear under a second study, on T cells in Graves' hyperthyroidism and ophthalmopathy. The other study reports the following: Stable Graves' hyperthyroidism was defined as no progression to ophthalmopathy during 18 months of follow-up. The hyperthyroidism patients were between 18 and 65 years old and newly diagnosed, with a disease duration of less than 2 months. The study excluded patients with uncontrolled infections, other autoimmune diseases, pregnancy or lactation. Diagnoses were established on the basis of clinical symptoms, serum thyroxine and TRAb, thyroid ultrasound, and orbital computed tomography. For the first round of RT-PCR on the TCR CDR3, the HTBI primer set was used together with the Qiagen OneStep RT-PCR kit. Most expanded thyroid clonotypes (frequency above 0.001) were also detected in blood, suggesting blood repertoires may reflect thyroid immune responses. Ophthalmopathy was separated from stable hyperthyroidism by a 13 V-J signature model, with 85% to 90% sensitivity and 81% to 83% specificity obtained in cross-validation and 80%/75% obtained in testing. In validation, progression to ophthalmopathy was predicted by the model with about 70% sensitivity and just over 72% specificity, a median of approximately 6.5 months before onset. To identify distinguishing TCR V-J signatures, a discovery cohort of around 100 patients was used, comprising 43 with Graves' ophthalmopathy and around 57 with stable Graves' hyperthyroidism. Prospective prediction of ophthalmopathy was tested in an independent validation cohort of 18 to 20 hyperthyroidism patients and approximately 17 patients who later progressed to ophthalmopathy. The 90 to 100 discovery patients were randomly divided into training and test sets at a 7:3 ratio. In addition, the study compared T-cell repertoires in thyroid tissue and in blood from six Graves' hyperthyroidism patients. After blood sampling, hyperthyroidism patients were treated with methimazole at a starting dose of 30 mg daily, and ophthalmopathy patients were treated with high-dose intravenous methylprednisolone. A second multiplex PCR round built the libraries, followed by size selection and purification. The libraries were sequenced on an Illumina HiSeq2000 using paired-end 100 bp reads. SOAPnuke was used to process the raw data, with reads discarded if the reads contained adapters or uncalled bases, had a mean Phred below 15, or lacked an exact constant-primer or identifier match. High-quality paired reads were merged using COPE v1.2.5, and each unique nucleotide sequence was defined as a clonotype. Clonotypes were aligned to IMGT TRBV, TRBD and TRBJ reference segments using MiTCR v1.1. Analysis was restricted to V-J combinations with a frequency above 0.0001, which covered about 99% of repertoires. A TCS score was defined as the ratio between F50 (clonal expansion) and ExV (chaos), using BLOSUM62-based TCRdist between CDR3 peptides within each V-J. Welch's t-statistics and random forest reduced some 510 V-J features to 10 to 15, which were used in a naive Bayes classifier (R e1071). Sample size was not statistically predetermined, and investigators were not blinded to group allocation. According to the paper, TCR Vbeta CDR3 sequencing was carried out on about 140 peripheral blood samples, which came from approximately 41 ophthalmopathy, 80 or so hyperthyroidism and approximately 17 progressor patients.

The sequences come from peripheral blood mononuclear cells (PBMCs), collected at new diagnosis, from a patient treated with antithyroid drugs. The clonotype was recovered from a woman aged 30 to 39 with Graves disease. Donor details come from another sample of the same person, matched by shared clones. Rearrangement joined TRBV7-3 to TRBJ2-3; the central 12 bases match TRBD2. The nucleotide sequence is TGTGCCAGCAGCTTAATGACTAGCGGGAGAGAAGATACGCAGTATTTT. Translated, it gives CASSLMTSGREDTQYF.